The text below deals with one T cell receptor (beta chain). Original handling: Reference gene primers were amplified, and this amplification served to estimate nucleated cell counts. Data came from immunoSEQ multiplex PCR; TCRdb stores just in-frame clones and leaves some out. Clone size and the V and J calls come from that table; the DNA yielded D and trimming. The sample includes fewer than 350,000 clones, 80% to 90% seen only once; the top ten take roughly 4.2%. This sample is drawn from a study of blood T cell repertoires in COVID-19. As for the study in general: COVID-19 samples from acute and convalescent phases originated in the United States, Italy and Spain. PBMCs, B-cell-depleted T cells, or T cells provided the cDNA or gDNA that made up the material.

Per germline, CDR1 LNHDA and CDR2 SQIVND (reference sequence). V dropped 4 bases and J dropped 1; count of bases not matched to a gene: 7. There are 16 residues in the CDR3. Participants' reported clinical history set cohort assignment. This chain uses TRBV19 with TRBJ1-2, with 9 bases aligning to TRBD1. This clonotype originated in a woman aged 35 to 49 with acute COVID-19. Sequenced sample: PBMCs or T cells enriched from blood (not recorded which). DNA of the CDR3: TGTGCCAGTAGTAGCTCTATGACAGGGGGTAACTATGGCTACACCTTC. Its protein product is CASSSSMTGGNYGYTF.